This T cell receptor (beta chain) was documented in a study of cytomegalovirus exposure and HLA in healthy donors. The PCR was carried out with 60 Vbeta primers and 13 Jbeta primers. The data were produced by immunoSEQ multiplex PCR, yet TCRdb's version contains in-frame clones alone and is incomplete. The table records around 150,000 clones, around 10% of them present only once. This CDR3 has 12 residues. The V gene end was trimmed by 6 bases and the J gene end by 8 bases; junction bases not matched to a gene: 3. CDR1 is MNHNS, CDR2 SASEGT, per germline. Sequences were obtained from PBMCs. The rearrangement uses TRBV6-1 and TRBJ1-2; 10 bases line up with TRBD1. The sequence derives from a male donor in good health and CMV-seronegative. The CDR3 sequence: CASRTGGEGYTF. The CDR3 DNA follows: TGTGCCAGCAGGACAGGGGGCGAGGGCTACACCTTC.